Given below is one TCR beta chain in context. The sample originates from a study of shared clonotypes between healthy human individuals. Whole-study context: Researchers assigned three CD4 naive, three CD4 memory, two CD8 naive and one CD8 memory plate to each donor.

Splitting of each subset's genomic DNA was done evenly across several immunoSEQ plates. TCRdb's table, derived via immunoSEQ multiplex PCR, lists solely in-frame clones and lacks some. The sample records about 1.5 million clones, 98% being singletons. Splitting the CD4+ cells yielded a CD45RA+ naive subset and a CD45RA-negative memory subset. CDR1 and CDR2 from the germline V gene are SGHRS and YFSETQ. CDR3 length: 17 amino acids. J lost 0 bases, V lost 4 bases, and 8 bases had no gene match. The rearrangement links TRBV5-1 to TRBJ2-3; TRBD1 aligns across 10 bases. The specimen sequenced was naive CD4+ T cells sorted from blood. Subset given: CD45RA+ positively selected. The sequence derives from a man younger than 45 in good health. CDR3 amino acids: CASSTMTGGRSTDTQYF. Here the CDR3 DNA reads TGCGCCAGCAGCACCATGACAGGGGGCAGGAGCACAGATACGCAGTATTTT.